The present T cell receptor (beta chain) was sequenced within a study of blood T cells in healthy people across ages. V lost 0 bases to trimming and J lost 1 base, with 13 bases between them. The CDR3 has 16 residues. The germline V gene encodes CDR1 MNHEY and CDR2 SMNVEV (reference sequence). About this clonotype itself: Its antigen is unknown. A read error may be the cause here, since a much bigger clone is one base away.

Points from the study as a whole: Across the age range, TCR beta diversity per million T cells fell in a roughly linear way.

Next came a second PCR, run for about 7 to 12 cycles, which used a sample-barcoded 5' primer along with a J-beta primer mix. TCRdb independently ran MiXCR on the 5' RACE reads; one entry per CDR3 protein. Here the sample spans under 1,000,000 distinct CDR3 sequences, roughly 34% being singletons. The individuals who served as donors were healthy Caucasians living in Russia, aged about 6 to 100. Total RNA was extracted at no less than 5.5 micrograms per sample. The sequence was collected from a man between 18 and 29 years old in good health. The chain is built from TRBV27 and TRBJ2-7; the D is unclear. The sequenced sample consisted of blood. The CDR3 nucleotides are TGTGCCAGCAGTTTATCTGGGCCAGGTATATCCTACGAGCAGTACTTC. It codes for CASSLSGPGISYEQYF.